These 27 T cell receptor beta chains share one sample of origin, sequenced in a study of breast tumors, draining lymph nodes, adjacent tissues. Axillary draining lymph nodes of breast cancer patients supplied the node samples. MiXCR, run by TCRdb on the multiplex PCR reads, gives a single entry per CDR3 protein. Among 150,000 to 200,000 distinct CDR3 sequences listed, 33% were seen once. Sequenced: axillary lymph node tissue. The receptor set was obtained from a female donor with breast cancer. Some clones in this sample may be carry-over from other donors' samples.

This clonotype was seen many times. The V gene is TRBV11-3, the J gene TRBJ2-2, with TRBD2 matching 15 bases. The CDR3 is made up of 17 amino acids. Germline CDR1 and CDR2: SGHNT and YENEEA. V lost 3 bases and J lost 4; bases outside the gene matches: 3. The CDR3 region is CASSFRGLAGGTGELFF. For the CDR3, the DNA is TGTGCCAGCAGCTTCCGGGGACTAGCGGGAGGCACCGGGGAGCTGTTTTTT.

Concerning this clonotype: A much larger clone sits a single nucleotide away, making a read error possible. The V and J genes are TRBV24-1 and TRBJ2-1; D call uncertain. Germline V gene data show CDR1 as KGHDR and CDR2 as SFDVKD. This CDR3 is 13 amino acids long. V lost 6 bases to trimming and J lost 9 bases, with 14 bases between them. CDR3 nucleotide sequence: TGTGCCACCAGTTTATTGAATTCGGTTGAGCAGTTCTTC. It translates to CATSLLNSVEQFF.

This clonotype was counted many times. The chain is built from TRBV11-1 and TRBJ2-2; TRBD1 agrees at 8 bases. Germline V gene data show CDR1 as SGHAT and CDR2 as FQDESV (reference sequence). V shed 3 bases, J shed 1 base, and the junction held 1 base outside the gene matches. The CDR3 runs 15 residues. The CDR3 sequence: CASSFGQGNTGELFF. CDR3 sequence (DNA): TGTGCCAGCAGCTTCGGACAGGGGAACACCGGGGAGCTGTTTTTT.

The chain joins TRBV9 to TRBJ2-2; the match to TRBD2 covers 7 bases. The trim removed 4 bases at V and 9 bases at J, leaving 3 bases unmatched. The germline V gene encodes CDR1 SGDLS and CDR2 YYNGEE. The CDR3 length is 12 residues. CDR3 sequence (DNA): TGTGCCAGCAGCCCGGGGACTAGGGAGCTGTTTTTT. It translates to CASSPGTRELFF.

This clonotype was seen ten or more times. The rearrangement links TRBV7-2 to TRBJ1-5; 9 bases map to TRBD1. The CDR3 loop spans 12 amino acids. The germline gives CDR1 SGHTA, CDR2 FQGNSA. V shed 4 bases, J shed 8 bases, and the junction held 0 bases outside the gene matches. The CDR3 sequence is CASSWDREPQHF. In DNA, the CDR3 is TGTGCCAGCAGCTGGGACAGGGAGCCCCAGCATTTT.

Regarding this clonotype: The junction shows a germline mismatch at one end, possibly a read error. This rearrangement joins TRBV5-8 to TRBJ1-4, with D unresolved. Germline V CDR1 and CDR2: SGHTS, YDEGEE. The CDR3 consists of 14 residues. The CDR3 region has the DNA TGTGCCAGCAGCTTGGGGCACTCTAATGAAAAACTGTTCTTT. Protein product: CASSLGHSNEKLFF.

This clonotype appeared many times. The chain combines TRBV15 with TRBJ2-1, with 8 bases lining up with TRBD2. V dropped 0 bases and J dropped 4; count of bases not matched to a gene: 5. The CDR3 loop spans 16 amino acids. The germline V gene has CDR1 LNHNV and CDR2 YYDKDF (reference sequence). The CDR3 sequence: CATSRDRSGGYNEQFF. In DNA form, the CDR3 reads TGTGCCACCAGCAGAGATCGAAGCGGGGGTTACAATGAGCAGTTCTTC. Combining the CDR3 with reference TRBV15 and TRBJ2-1 gives the whole variable domain DAMVIQNPRYQVTQFGKPVTLSCSQTLNHNVMYWYQQKSSQAPKLLFHYYDKDFNNEADTPDNFQSRRPNTSFCFLDIRSPGLGDTAMYLCATSRDRSGGYNEQFFGPGTRLTVL.

With respect to this clonotype: A read error may be the cause here, since a much bigger clone is one base away. This chain connects TRBV7-6 to TRBJ1-5, with TRBD1 matching 9 bases. The V gene's germline CDR1 is SGHVS and CDR2 FNYEAQ. The CDR3 is 18 residues long. Trimming took 4 bases from V and 0 from J; bases not matched to a gene: 10. The CDR3 is CASSSGTGYLYSNQPQHF. In DNA form, the CDR3 reads TGTGCCAGCAGCTCCGGGACAGGGTACCTTTATAGCAATCAGCCCCAGCATTTT.

CDR3 nucleotide sequence: TGCAGTGCTAGGGACCGGGGAAGATCTAGTATCGATCAGCCCCAGCATTTT. It codes for CSARDRGRSSIDQPQHF. The chain links TRBV20-1 to TRBJ1-5; no clear D gene. The V gene lost 3 bases and the J gene lost 5 bases, with 23 bases spanning the gap. The CDR3 consists of 17 residues. The V gene's germline CDR1 is DFQATT and CDR2 SNEGSKA (reference sequence).

The V gene is TRBV25-1, the J gene TRBJ1-4; 10 bases line up with TRBD1. This CDR3 spans 13 amino acids. From germline, CDR1 is MGHDK and CDR2 SYGVNS. With 8 bases clipped from V and 7 bases from J, the junction kept 4 bases outside the gene matches. CDR3 region: CASHGQGGEKLFF. In nucleotides, the CDR3 is TGTGCCAGCCACGGACAGGGGGGTGAAAAACTGTTTTTT.

This clonotype was seen repeatedly, ten times or more. The genes are TRBV19 and TRBJ2-3; 12 nucleotides agree with TRBD2. This CDR3 has 16 residues. Germline CDR1 LNHDA, CDR2 SQIVND (reference sequence). The ends lost 4 bases at V and 6 bases at J; junction bases unmatched: 8. As DNA, the CDR3 is TGTGCCAGTAGTAGTCCGAGACTAGCGGGAGTTGATACGCAGTATTTT. It is translated as CASSSPRLAGVDTQYF.

Remarks on this clonotype: A read error may explain this, as a much larger clone is one base away. The genes are TRBV12-3 or TRBV12-4 and TRBJ2-1, with D unresolved. The CDR3 sequence is 14 residues long. V lost 9 bases and J lost 6, with 18 bases in between. The CDR3 sequence is CASSTDGWPNEQFF. CDR3 in DNA: TGTGCCAGTAGTACCGACGGGTGGCCCAATGAGCAGTTCTTC.

The chain carries TRBV5-1 and TRBJ2-5, with 8 positions matching TRBD2. This CDR3 has 16 residues. After removal of 2 bases from V and 2 bases from J, the junction contained 8 bases not matched to a gene. Germline loops: CDR1 SGHRS, CDR2 YFSETQ. CDR3 bases: TGCGCCAGCAGCTTAAGTCCGGGGGGGACACAAGAGACCCAGTACTTC. Amino acid sequence: CASSLSPGGTQETQYF.

V and J are TRBV5-6 and TRBJ1-2, with 7 bases that match TRBD1. The germline V gene encodes CDR1 SGHDT and CDR2 YYEEEE. Trimming took 3 bases from V and 9 from J; bases not matched to a gene: 26. The CDR3 covers 19 residues. CDR3 sequence: CASSWTGDSLNEQLERYTF. The CDR3 region has the DNA TGTGCCAGCAGCTGGACTGGGGACAGTCTCAATGAGCAGTTAGAGCGCTACACCTTC.

This clonotype was picked up a small number of times. An end of the junction does not agree with germline; a read error may underlie this. The CDR3 loop reads CASSHSGQASFF. The CDR3 DNA sequence: TGTGCCAGCAGTCACTCGGGACAGGCGTCGTTCTTC. V is TRBV6-5 and J is TRBJ2-1, with 8 bases fitting TRBD1. Germline lookup yields CDR1 MNHEY and CDR2 SVGAGI. CDR3 length: 12 amino acids.

The table lists this clonotype with many counts. The rearrangement links TRBV12-3 or TRBV12-4 to TRBJ1-2, with D maybe TRBD1 (5 bases). The V end was cut by 6 bases, the J end by 5 bases, with 10 bases between. The CDR3 totals 12 residues. The CDR3 DNA follows: TGTGCCAGCAGCCCGGGGGTTTATGGCTACACCTTC. It encodes CASSPGVYGYTF.

As for this clonotype: The junction departs from germline at one end; a sequencing error may be responsible. V usage is TRBV12-3 or TRBV12-4 and J usage is TRBJ2-2; perhaps TRBD2 as D (6 bases). The CDR3 runs 14 residues. The CDR3 DNA reads TGTGCCAGCAGTAAGCCACAGACTGGAGGGGAGCTGATTTTT. Translated: CASSKPQTGGELIF.

Ten or more counts support this clonotype. This sequence joins TRBV20-1 and TRBJ2-7; D may be TRBD1 or TRBD2 (5 bases each). The length of the CDR3 is 12 residues. V was pared by 2 bases and J by 2 bases, with 7 bases between. Germline V gives CDR1 DFQATT, CDR2 SNEGSKA (reference sequence). In DNA form, the CDR3 reads TGCAGTGCTAGACGGGGCCCCTACGAGCAGTACTTC. Its translation: CSARRGPYEQYF.

There are many counts of this clonotype. The chain combines TRBV7-3 with TRBJ2-2; the D gene is possibly TRBD2 (6 bases). V lost 2 bases, J lost 2 bases, and 9 bases lay in between. The germline V gene has CDR1 SGHTA and CDR2 FQGTGA. The CDR3 length is 15 residues. CDR3 DNA sequence: TGTGCCAGCAGCTTAGGAGGGTCCAACACCGGGGAGCTGTTTTTT. Translated, it gives CASSLGGSNTGELFF.

In the case of this clonotype: Here the CDR3 omits its conserved ending phenylalanine or tryptophan, so a read error is the likely source. The DNA is left out, because the CDR3 cannot be placed on it with certainty; the CDR3 is given as TCRdb lists it. The chain recombines TRBV7-9 with TRBJ2-7; TRBD1, the table's D call, lacks a check against the DNA. Germline V gives CDR1 SEHNR, CDR2 FQNEAQ (reference sequence). The CDR3 length is 14 residues, termini included. The CDR3 here is CASSRDQLNYEQHL.

The rearrangement links TRBV5-5 to TRBJ1-2, with D uncertain. The CDR3 extends over 17 amino acids. Germline values: CDR1 SGHKS, CDR2 YYEKEE (reference sequence). Between the trimmed V and J ends, which lost 0 bases and 4 bases, there was a span of 19 bases. CDR3 DNA: TGTGCCAGCAGCTTGGAAACAGCGGGCTCGCGGGGCTATGGCTACACCTTC. It is translated as CASSLETAGSRGYGYTF.

The sample holds a few counts of this clonotype. A much larger clone differs by one base, so this may be a read error. The chain recombines TRBV11-2 with TRBJ2-5; 8 positions agree with TRBD2. The CDR3 consists of 19 residues. Germline CDR1 is SGHAT and CDR2 is FQNNGV. The CDR3 nucleotides are TGTGCCAGCAACTTAGATCGGGAGGGCCGACTGGGAGGACAAGAGACCCAGTACTTC. Translation: CASNLDREGRLGGQETQYF.

This clonotype was picked up many times. The chain joins TRBV6-1 to TRBJ2-5, with TRBD2 matching over 10 bases. Germline V gene data show CDR1 as MNHNS and CDR2 as SASEGT. J lost 3 bases, V lost 7 bases, and 2 bases had no gene match. This CDR3 spans 13 amino acids. CDR3 sequence reads: CASTLAGEETQYF. As DNA, the CDR3 is TGTGCCAGCACGCTAGCGGGAGAAGAGACCCAGTACTTC.

This clonotype was observed many times. The V call is TRBV9, the J call TRBJ2-7; D gene ambiguous. The CDR3 sequence is 13 residues long. Germline loops: CDR1 SGDLS, CDR2 YYNGEE. Trimming cost V 3 bases and J 6 bases, with 13 bases left between them. CDR3 coding DNA: TGTGCCAGCAGCGCACCCTCCTCGCTCGAGCAGTACTTC. Amino acids: CASSAPSSLEQYF.

This clonotype was counted many times. This chain joins TRBV5-1 and TRBJ1-2; D gene uncertain. The CDR3 contains 14 residues. With 0 bases removed from V and 6 bases from J, the gap between germline ends came to 12 bases. Germline CDR1 and CDR2: SGHRS and YFSETQ. CDR3 sequence reads: CASSLAQAWDGYTF. The CDR3 nucleotides read TGCGCCAGCAGCTTGGCGCAAGCATGGGATGGCTACACCTTC.

Notes on this clonotype: Compared with germline, one end of the junction differs, possibly owing to a read error. The chain carries TRBV29-1 and TRBJ1-4; D ambiguous. From germline, CDR1 is SQVTM and CDR2 ANQGSEA. There are 9 residues in the CDR3. The CDR3 region has the DNA TGCAGCGTTGAAGATCCGGGTCTATTT. It encodes CSVEDPGLF.

In this sample, this clonotype turned up many times. The chain has TRBV20-1 and TRBJ2-7, with D possibly TRBD1 on 6 matching bases. This CDR3 has 14 residues. Looked up from germline, CDR1 is DFQATT and CDR2 is SNEGSKA (reference sequence). Trimming cost V 5 bases and J 2 bases, with 16 bases left between them. As DNA, the CDR3 is TGCAGTGCTGGGCAGTCAGGGGTGGCCTACGAGCAGTACTTC. It is translated as CSAGQSGVAYEQYF.